This T cell receptor (beta chain) was captured in a study of CD8+CD57+ T cells in acquired aplastic anemia (dated by TCRdb to the late 2010s). About the investigation overall: On average, sorted CD4+ and CD8+ cells yielded roughly 3.4 ug of extracted DNA, with a range of about 0.17 to 27.4 ug. A CD8+CD57+ expansion meant a frequency higher than the mean frequency seen in healthy subjects.

Expansion of CD8+CD57+ cells had been shown by flow cytometry in the patients chosen for sequencing. Every patient had severe acquired aplastic anemia, diagnosed using the International Study of Aplastic Anemia and Agranulocytosis and Camitta criteria. No patient had received any therapy when blood was sampled. In this study, sorted CD4+ and CD8+ T cells from the blood of healthy subjects and of severe aplastic anemia patients had their TCR repertoires deep-sequenced. Patients were enrolled under clinicaltrials.gov protocols 00001620, 01623167, 00001397, 00071045, 00081523 and 00961064 in the USA. Ficoll-Paque density gradient centrifugation was used to isolate peripheral blood mononuclear cells. CD4+ and CD8+ T cells were sorted by FACS or magnetic beads before DNA extraction. CDR1 KGHDR and CDR2 SFDVKD are derived from the germline V gene. Reading from cysteine to phenylalanine, the CDR3 counts 15 amino acids. Left in the record is the CDR3 DNA by itself, 45 bases read in frame from the first base. V is shortened by 0 bases, J by 6 bases, and the region joining them spans 12 bases.

What the work shows at the level of the full study, not this receptor alone: Fewer than 35 CD8+ CDR3 sequences were found to be shared between patients and controls, but these sequences appeared to be highly expressed in patients and within the immunodominant clones of the patients. CD8+ Simpson's diversity did not differ significantly between patients and healthy controls (P=0.060).

Genomic DNA served as template for TCR beta VDJ combination and CDR3 sequence profiling. TCR repertoire sequencing was run on an Illumina HiSeq 2000. The original methods were these. TRBV/TRBJ rearrangement plots, CDR3 size and DJ length profiles, and Simpson's diversity index were used to assess repertoires. The most abundant DNA sequence in the deep sequencing data was taken as the immunodominant clone. CDR3 amino acid sequences were checked for sharing across subjects and were also compared against the VDJdb database and published repertoires. The public reads were quality trimmed at Q25 with fastp and then assembled into clones with MiXCR by TCRdb, keeping productive beta chains. Every entry covers one CDR3 protein and lists the most common genes and DNA from its rows. For this entry, the V and J calls and clone size follow TCRdb and not the study's own pipeline. This sample holds 220,000 or so distinct CDR3 sequences; 60% to 80% were observed only once. In total, the top ten clones hold about 60% of the sample.

A word on this clonotype: What antigen it recognizes has not been identified. No quality values exist for individual bases; no much larger clone is one base distant.

The TCR was taken from a human donor with aplastic anemia. Material: sorted CD4+, CD8+, or CD8+CD57+ T cells (not recorded which) from PBMCs. The sequence joins TRBV24-1 to TRBJ2-3, with TRBD2 perhaps the D gene, on 6 matching bases. For the CDR3, the sequence is CATSDLATEGDTQYF. At the DNA level, the sequence is TGTGCCACCAGTGATTTGGCCACGGAGGGGGATACGCAGTATTTT.